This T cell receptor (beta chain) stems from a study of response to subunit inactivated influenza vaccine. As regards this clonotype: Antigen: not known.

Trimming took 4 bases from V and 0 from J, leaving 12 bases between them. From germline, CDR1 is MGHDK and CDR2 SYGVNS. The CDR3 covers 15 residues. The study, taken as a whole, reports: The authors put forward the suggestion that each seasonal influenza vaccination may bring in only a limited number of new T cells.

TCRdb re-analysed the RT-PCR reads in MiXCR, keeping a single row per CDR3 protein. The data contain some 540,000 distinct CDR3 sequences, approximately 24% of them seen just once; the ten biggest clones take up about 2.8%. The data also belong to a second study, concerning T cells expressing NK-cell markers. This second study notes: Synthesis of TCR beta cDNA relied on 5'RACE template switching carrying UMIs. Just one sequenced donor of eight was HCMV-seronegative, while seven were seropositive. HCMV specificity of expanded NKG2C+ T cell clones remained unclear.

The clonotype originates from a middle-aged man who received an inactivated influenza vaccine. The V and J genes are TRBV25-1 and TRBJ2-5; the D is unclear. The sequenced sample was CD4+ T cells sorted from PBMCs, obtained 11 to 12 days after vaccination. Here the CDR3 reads CASSVPRLYQETQYF. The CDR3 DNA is TGTGCCAGCAGTGTCCCTAGGCTTTACCAAGAGACCCAGTACTTC.